The clone carrying this TCR beta chain has more than one count but fewer than ten. V lost 1 base, J lost 3 bases, and 4 bases stayed unmatched. The CDR3 loop spans 15 amino acids. The germline gives CDR1 SGHDT, CDR2 YYEEEE. In terms of age and location, participants ranged from roughly 18 to 95 years and lived in approximately 24 US areas. Self-reported history from a screening survey and questionnaire set each donor's cohort. This entry is derived from a study of blood T cell repertoires in COVID-19. Study overall: Donors in the United States, Italy and Spain gave samples during acute or convalescent COVID-19.

Measured with immunoSEQ multiplex PCR; TCRdb has only the in-frame clones, and not every one. The table shows 110,000 to 150,000 clones, with around 80% occurring only once. The receptor's source is a woman aged 45-60 years who had recovered from COVID-19. Specimen: PBMCs or T cells enriched from blood (not recorded which). V gene TRBV5-6 combines with J gene TRBJ2-7; 10 bases agree with TRBD2. CDR3 DNA: TGTGCCAGCAGCTTGCCTAGCGGGGGATACTACGAGCAGTACTTC. Its protein product is CASSLPSGGYYEQYF.